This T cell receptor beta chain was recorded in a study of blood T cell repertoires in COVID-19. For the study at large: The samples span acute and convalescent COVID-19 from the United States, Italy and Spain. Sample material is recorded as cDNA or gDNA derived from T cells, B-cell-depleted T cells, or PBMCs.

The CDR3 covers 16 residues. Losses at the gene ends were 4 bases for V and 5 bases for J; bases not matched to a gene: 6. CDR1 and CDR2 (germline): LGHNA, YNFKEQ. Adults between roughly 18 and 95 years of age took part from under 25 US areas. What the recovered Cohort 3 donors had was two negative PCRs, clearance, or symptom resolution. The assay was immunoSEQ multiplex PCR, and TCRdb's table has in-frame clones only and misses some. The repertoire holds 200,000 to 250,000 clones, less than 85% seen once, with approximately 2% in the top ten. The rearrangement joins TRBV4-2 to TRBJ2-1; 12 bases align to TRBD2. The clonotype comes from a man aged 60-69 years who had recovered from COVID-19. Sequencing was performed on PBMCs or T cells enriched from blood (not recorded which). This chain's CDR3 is CASSPRGLAGNNEQFF. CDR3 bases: TGTGCCAGCAGCCCCAGAGGACTAGCGGGAAACAATGAGCAGTTCTTC.